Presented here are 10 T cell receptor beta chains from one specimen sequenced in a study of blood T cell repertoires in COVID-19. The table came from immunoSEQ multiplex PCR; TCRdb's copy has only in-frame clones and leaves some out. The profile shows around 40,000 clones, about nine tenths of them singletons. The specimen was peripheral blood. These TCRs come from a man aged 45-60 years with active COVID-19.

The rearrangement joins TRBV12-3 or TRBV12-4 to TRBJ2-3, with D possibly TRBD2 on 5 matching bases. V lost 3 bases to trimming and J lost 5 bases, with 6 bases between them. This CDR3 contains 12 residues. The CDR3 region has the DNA TGTGCCAGCAGTTTTCGGGGAGATACGCAGTATTTT. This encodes CASSFRGDTQYF.

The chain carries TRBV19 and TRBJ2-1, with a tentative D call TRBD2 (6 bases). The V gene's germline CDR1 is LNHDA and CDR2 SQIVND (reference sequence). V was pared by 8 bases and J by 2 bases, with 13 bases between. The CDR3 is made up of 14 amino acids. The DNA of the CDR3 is TGTGCCAGTGAGGGGTGGGGGGCCTACAATGAGCAGTTCTTC. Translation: CASEGWGAYNEQFF.

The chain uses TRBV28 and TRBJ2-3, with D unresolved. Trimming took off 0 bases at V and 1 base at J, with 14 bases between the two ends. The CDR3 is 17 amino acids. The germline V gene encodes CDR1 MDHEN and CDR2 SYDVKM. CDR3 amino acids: CASSLWTAKWGTDTQYF. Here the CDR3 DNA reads TGTGCCAGCAGTTTATGGACTGCAAAATGGGGCACAGATACGCAGTATTTT.

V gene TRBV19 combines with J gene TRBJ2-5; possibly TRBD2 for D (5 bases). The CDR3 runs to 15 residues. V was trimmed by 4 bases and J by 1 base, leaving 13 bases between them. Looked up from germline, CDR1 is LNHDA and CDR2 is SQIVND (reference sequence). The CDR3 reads CASSTGVPSQETQYF. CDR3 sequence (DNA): TGTGCCAGTAGTACCGGGGTACCGAGCCAAGAGACCCAGTACTTC.

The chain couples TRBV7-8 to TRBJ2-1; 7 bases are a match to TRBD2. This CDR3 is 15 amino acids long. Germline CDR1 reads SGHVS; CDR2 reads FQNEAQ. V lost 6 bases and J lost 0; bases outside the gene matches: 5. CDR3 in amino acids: CASRAGLSSYNEQFF. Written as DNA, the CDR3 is TGTGCCAGCAGAGCGGGACTGAGCTCCTACAATGAGCAGTTCTTC.

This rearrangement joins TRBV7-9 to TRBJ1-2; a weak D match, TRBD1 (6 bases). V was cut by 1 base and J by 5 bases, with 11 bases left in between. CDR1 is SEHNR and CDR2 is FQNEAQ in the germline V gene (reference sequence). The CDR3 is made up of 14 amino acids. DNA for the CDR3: TGTGCCAGCAGCTTAGGGACAGCCGCATATGGCTACACCTTC. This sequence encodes CASSLGTAAYGYTF.

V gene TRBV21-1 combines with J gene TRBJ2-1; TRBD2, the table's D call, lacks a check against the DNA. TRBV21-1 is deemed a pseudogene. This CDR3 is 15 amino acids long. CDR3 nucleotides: TGTGCCAGCAGCAACTCACTAGGGTCGACCAATGAGCAGTTCTTC. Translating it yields CASSNSLGSTNEQFF.

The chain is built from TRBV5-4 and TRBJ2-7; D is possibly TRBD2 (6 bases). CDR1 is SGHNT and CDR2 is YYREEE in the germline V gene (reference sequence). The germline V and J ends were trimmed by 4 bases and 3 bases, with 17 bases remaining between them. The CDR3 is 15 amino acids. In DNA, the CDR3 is TGTGCCAGCAGCCCTTACGGGAGAGCAGGCTACGAGCAGTACTTC. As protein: CASSPYGRAGYEQYF.

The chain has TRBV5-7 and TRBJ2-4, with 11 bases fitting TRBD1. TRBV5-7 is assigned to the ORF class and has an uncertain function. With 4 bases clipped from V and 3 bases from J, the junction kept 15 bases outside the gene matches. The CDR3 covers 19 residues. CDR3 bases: TGTGCCAGCAGCCCGGGACAGGGGGGCCCTCGCGAGATCAAAAACATTCAGTACTTC. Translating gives CASSPGQGGPREIKNIQYF.

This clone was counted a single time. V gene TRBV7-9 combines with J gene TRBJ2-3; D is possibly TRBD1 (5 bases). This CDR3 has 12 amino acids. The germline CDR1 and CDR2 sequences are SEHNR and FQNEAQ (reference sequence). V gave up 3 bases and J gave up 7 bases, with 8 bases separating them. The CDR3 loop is CASSLGLNTQYF. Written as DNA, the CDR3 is TGTGCCAGCAGCTTGGGGCTCAATACGCAGTATTTT.